The clone carrying this T cell receptor (beta chain) was found a few times. This sample was included in a study of T-cell memory formation after mild COVID-19. V was shortened by 0 bases and J by 4 bases, with 19 bases between the two germline ends. This CDR3 has 19 residues. In germline, CDR1 is KGHSH, CDR2 LQKENI. Libraries for TCRalpha and TCRbeta carried sample barcodes and unique molecular identifiers via 5'RACE. Using its own MiXCR run on the 5' RACE reads, TCRdb lists one record per CDR3 protein. The table records hundreds of thousands of distinct CDR3 sequences, about 20% of them present only once.

The rearrangement links TRBV18 to TRBJ2-6; D unresolved. The clonotype comes from an adult woman who had mild COVID-19 (a few samples of this study predate the infection). Cell type and time point are not known. Sequences were obtained from PBMCs or a T cell subset sorted from them (not recorded which). DNA of the CDR3: TGTGCCAGCTCACCACCGATACGGATAGAGCTAAGGGGGGCCAACGTCCTGACTTTC. Translation: CASSPPIRIELRGANVLTF.